The clone carrying this TCR beta chain has only a few counts. The germline V gene encodes CDR1 LNHDA and CDR2 SQIVND (reference sequence). The CDR3 runs to 13 residues. V lost 4 bases, J lost 2 bases, and 0 bases stayed unmatched. The protocol was immunoSEQ multiplex PCR, while the TCRdb copy is restricted to in-frame clones and leaves out a portion. The table lists around 220,000 clones, 65% to 90% of them singletons. The entry originates in a study of blood T cell repertoires in COVID-19. Looking at the study overall: Material from acute and convalescent COVID-19 was sourced from the United States, Italy and Spain. T cells, B-cell-depleted T cells, or PBMCs supplied cDNA or gDNA.

V and J are TRBV19 and TRBJ2-7, with 9 bases fitting TRBD2. This sequence was found in a human donor in a cohort sampled during active COVID-19. Specimen: peripheral blood. The CDR3, as DNA: TGTGCCAGTAGTAGGACTAGCGCCTACGAGCAGTACTTC. Encoded protein: CASSRTSAYEQYF.